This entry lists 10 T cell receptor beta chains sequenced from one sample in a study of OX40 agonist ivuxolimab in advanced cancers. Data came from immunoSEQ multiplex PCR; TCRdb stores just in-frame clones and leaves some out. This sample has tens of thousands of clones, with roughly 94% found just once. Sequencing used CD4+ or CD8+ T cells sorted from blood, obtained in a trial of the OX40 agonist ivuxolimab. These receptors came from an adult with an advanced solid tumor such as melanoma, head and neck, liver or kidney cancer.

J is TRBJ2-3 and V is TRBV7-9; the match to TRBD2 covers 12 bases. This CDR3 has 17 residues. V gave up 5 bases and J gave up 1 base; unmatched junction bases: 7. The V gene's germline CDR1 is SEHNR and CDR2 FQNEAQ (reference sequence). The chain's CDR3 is CASSTSSSGRGTDTQYF. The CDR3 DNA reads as TGTGCCAGCAGCACCTCCTCTAGCGGGAGGGGCACAGATACGCAGTATTTT.

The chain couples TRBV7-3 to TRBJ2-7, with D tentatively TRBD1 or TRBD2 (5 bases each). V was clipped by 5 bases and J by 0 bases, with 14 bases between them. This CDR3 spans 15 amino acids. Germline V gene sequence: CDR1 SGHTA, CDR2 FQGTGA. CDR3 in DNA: TGTGCCAGCAGCCTCACCAACGGGGCCTCCTACGAGCAGTACTTC. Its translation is CASSLTNGASYEQYF.

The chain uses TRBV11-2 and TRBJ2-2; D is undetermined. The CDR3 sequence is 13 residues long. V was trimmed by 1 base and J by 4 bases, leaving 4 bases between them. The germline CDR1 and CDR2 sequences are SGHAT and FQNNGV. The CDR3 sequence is CASSLVVTGELFF. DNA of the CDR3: TGTGCCAGCAGCTTAGTAGTCACCGGGGAGCTGTTTTTT.

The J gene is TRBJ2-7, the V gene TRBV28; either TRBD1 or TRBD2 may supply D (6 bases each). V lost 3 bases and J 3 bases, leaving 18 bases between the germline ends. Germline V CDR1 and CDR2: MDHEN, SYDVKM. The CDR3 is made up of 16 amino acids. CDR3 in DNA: TGTGCCAGCAGTTTCGCGAGGGGGGACGCGAGCTACGAGCAGTACTTC. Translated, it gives CASSFARGDASYEQYF.

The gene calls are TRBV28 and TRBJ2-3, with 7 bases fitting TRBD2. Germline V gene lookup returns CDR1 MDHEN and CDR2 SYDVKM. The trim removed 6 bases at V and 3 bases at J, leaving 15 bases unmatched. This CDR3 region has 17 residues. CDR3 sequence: CASSPQERAGITDTQYF. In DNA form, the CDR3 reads TGTGCCAGCAGCCCCCAGGAAAGAGCGGGGATAACAGATACGCAGTATTTT. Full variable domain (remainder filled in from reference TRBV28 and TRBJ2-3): DVKVTQSSRYLVKRTGEKVFLECVQDMDHENMFWYRQDPGLGLRLIYFSYDVKMKEKGDIPEGYSVSREKKERFSLILESASTNQTSMYLCASSPQERAGITDTQYFGPGTRLTVL.

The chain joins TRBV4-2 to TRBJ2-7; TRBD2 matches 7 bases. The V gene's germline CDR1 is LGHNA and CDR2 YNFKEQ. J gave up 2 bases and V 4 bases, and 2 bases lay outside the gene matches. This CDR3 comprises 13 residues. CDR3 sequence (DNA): TGTGCCAGCAGCCTTGGACTAGCCTACGAGCAGTACTTC. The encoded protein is CASSLGLAYEQYF.

CDR3: CASSQDRRAEMNTEAFF. CDR3 nucleotide sequence: TGTGCCAGCAGCCAAGATCGAAGGGCGGAAATGAACACTGAAGCTTTCTTT. V is TRBV4-2 and J is TRBJ1-1; D gene ambiguous. V was trimmed by 0 bases and J by 0 bases, leaving 14 bases between them. The CDR3 has 17 amino acids. Germline V gives CDR1 LGHNA, CDR2 YNFKEQ.

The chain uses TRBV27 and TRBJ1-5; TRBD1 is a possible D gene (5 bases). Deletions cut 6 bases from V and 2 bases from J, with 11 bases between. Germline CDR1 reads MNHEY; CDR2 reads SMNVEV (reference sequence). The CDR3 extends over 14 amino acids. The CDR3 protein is CASSQGKGNQPQHF. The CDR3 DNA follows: TGTGCCAGCAGCCAGGGCAAGGGCAATCAGCCCCAGCATTTT.

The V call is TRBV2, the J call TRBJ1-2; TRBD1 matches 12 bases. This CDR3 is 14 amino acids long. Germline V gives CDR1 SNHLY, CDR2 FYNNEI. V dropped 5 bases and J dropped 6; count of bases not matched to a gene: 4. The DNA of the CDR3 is TGTGCCAGCAGTACCGGGACAGGGGGCGATGGCTACACCTTC. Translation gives CASSTGTGGDGYTF.

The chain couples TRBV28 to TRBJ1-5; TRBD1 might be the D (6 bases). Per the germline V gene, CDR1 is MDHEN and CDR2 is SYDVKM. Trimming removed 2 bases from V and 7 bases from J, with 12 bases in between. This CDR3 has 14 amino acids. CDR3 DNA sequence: TGTGCCAGCAGTTTACGGTCAGGGGAGCAGCCCCAGCATTTT. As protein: CASSLRSGEQPQHF.